Sequencing of this TCR beta chain was carried out in a study of CD4 T cells in relation to SARS-CoV-2 and coronaviruses. Study-level results: Crossreactive clones expanded significantly less to SARS-CoV-2 than monoreactive clones.

Concerning this clone: Its specificity is unknown.

CD4+ T cells from unexposed donors were obtained before the COVID-19 pandemic (2011-2018). The cells were cultured for around ten days before CD4+ T cells were isolated. Cells permitting, SARS-CoV-2 S/N and four cold-coronavirus spikes were tested on unexposed-donor CD4+ T cells. Approximately 2 million PBMCs per well were cultured with around 9.2 IU/ml IL-2. In germline, CDR1 is SGDLS, CDR2 YYNGEE. With V trimmed by 2 bases and J by 8 bases, 8 bases remained unmatched. This CDR3 region has 15 residues. The method was immunoSEQ multiplex PCR; TCRdb's version includes in-frame clones alone and lacks a portion of them. Of almost 30,000 clones listed, more than 75% are singletons.

The source is a human donor in good health. The chain recombines TRBV9 with TRBJ2-1, with 9 bases aligning to TRBD2. The specimen was CD4+ T cells from PBMCs, cultured in vitro. CDR3 sequence reads: CASSVRSSGMDEQFF. The CDR3 nucleotides are TGTGCCAGCAGCGTCCGATCTAGCGGGATGGATGAGCAGTTCTTC.